This passage covers 27 T cell receptor beta chains from one sample sequenced in a study of cytomegalovirus exposure and HLA in healthy donors. The PCR used 60 Vbeta and 13 Jbeta primers. Assay: immunoSEQ multiplex PCR; the TCRdb copy retains only in-frame clones and omits some. Here the sample spans 150,000 to 200,000 clones, around 78% being singletons. Sequenced: PBMCs. All receptors derive from a woman aged 25 to 39 in good health and CMV-seropositive.

V usage is TRBV6-1 and J usage is TRBJ2-4; 7 bases match TRBD2. Trimming cost V 7 bases and J 10 bases; bases outside gene matches: 10. The CDR3 totals 13 residues. Germline CDR1 MNHNS, CDR2 SASEGT. In nucleotides, the CDR3 is TGTGCCAGCACCCGGGCCCTCGGGGGGATTCAGTACTTC. The encoded protein is CASTRALGGIQYF.

The chain employs TRBV18 and TRBJ2-1; D might be TRBD2 (6 bases). The germline V and J ends were trimmed by 3 bases and 6 bases, with 12 bases remaining between them. Germline V CDR1 and CDR2: KGHSH, LQKENI. CDR3 length: 14 residues. For the CDR3, the DNA is TGTGCCAGCTCACCCCTCGGGAGCCTCAATGAGCAGTTCTTC. Translating gives CASSPLGSLNEQFF. Combining the CDR3 with reference TRBV18 and TRBJ2-1 gives the whole variable domain NAGVMQNPRHLVRRRGQEARLRCSPMKGHSHVYWYRQLPEEGLKFMVYLQKENIIDESGMPKERFSAEFPKEGPSILRIQQVVRGDSAAYFCASSPLGSLNEQFFGPGTRLTVL.

The rearrangement uses TRBV5-4 and TRBJ2-1, with 8 bases that match TRBD1. CDR3 length: 17 amino acids. V was pared by 4 bases and J by 8 bases, with 17 bases of the junction left unmatched. CDR1 and CDR2 from the germline V gene are SGHNT and YYREEE (reference sequence). In DNA, the CDR3 is TGTGCCAGCAGCCCCCTTAAGAGACAGGGGACAAAACATGAGCAGTTCTTC. Encoded protein: CASSPLKRQGTKHEQFF.

V usage is TRBV7-2 and J usage is TRBJ1-1, with TRBD1 matching over 7 bases. The CDR3 contains 16 residues. The germline gives CDR1 SGHTA, CDR2 FQGNSA. Trimming cost V 4 bases and J 1 base; bases outside gene matches: 9. The CDR3 DNA reads TGTGCCAGCAGCTCCATCCAGGGGGTATCGAACACTGAAGCTTTCTTT. Residues: CASSSIQGVSNTEAFF.

The chain carries TRBV28 and TRBJ1-1, with D tentatively TRBD1 (5 bases). The CDR3 runs 15 residues. Per germline, CDR1 MDHEN and CDR2 SYDVKM. V was pared by 3 bases and J by 2 bases, with 13 bases between. For the CDR3, the DNA is TGTGCCAGCAGTTTTATAACAGGAAAAAACACTGAAGCTTTCTTT. It is translated as CASSFITGKNTEAFF. Full variable domain (rest looked up from reference TRBV28 and TRBJ1-1): DVKVTQSSRYLVKRTGEKVFLECVQDMDHENMFWYRQDPGLGLRLIYFSYDVKMKEKGDIPEGYSVSREKKERFSLILESASTNQTSMYLCASSFITGKNTEAFFGQGTRLTVV.

V usage is TRBV30 and J usage is TRBJ1-2; no firm D call. Between the trimmed V and J ends, which lost 2 bases and 1 base, there was a span of 5 bases. The CDR3 length is 12 residues. Germline V CDR1 and CDR2: GTSNPN, SVGIG (reference sequence). The CDR3 bases are TGTGCCTGGAGTCCAGATAACTATGGCTACACCTTC. It yields the protein CAWSPDNYGYTF.

V and J are TRBV5-1 and TRBJ2-7; D possibly corresponds to TRBD1 (6 bases). CDR3 size: 14 residues. Germline-derived CDR1 and CDR2 are SGHRS and YFSETQ. The V end was cut by 2 bases, the J end by 2 bases, with 11 bases between. Here the CDR3 reads CASSFGTPTYEQYF. The CDR3 region has the DNA TGCGCCAGCAGCTTTGGGACACCGACCTACGAGCAGTACTTC. The entire variable domain, with the rest obtained from reference TRBV5-1 and TRBJ2-7, is as follows: KAGVTQTPRYLIKTRGQQVTLSCSPISGHRSVSWYQQTPGQGLQFLFEYFSETQRNKGNFPGRFSGRQFSNSRSEMNVSTLELGDSALYLCASSFGTPTYEQYFGPGTRLTVT.

The rearrangement joins TRBV6-6 to TRBJ2-2; TRBD1 might be the D (6 bases). The V gene's germline CDR1 is MNHNY and CDR2 SVGAGI (reference sequence). With 7 bases removed from V and 1 base from J, the gap between germline ends came to 13 bases. This CDR3 has 15 amino acids. The CDR3 DNA reads as TGTGCCAGCAATACACAGGGTGGGAACACCGGGGAGCTGTTTTTT. Its translation is CASNTQGGNTGELFF.

The rearrangement joins TRBV15 to TRBJ2-1, with TRBD2 matching over 13 bases. The germline V gene encodes CDR1 LNHNV and CDR2 YYDKDF (reference sequence). Trimming took 2 bases from V and 0 from J; bases not matched to a gene: 13. CDR3 size: 21 residues. CDR3 amino acids: CATSRTNYPGLAGNSYNEQFF. The CDR3 nucleotides are TGTGCCACCAGCAGAACTAACTATCCGGGACTAGCGGGGAACTCCTACAATGAGCAGTTCTTC.

CDR3 bases: TGTGCCAGCTCATTGGGACTAGCGGGAATCTACGAGCAGTACTTC. This translates into CASSLGLAGIYEQYF. This sequence joins TRBV2 and TRBJ2-7; TRBD2 agrees at 13 bases. The CDR3 runs 15 residues. Germline V gene lookup returns CDR1 SNHLY and CDR2 FYNNEI. V dropped 8 bases and J dropped 3; count of bases not matched to a gene: 7.

The chain uses TRBV30 and TRBJ2-3; 9 nucleotides match TRBD1. J was trimmed by 4 bases and V by 3 bases; bases with no gene match: 11. CDR3 size: 16 residues. The germline CDR1 and CDR2 sequences are GTSNPN and SVGIG (reference sequence). The CDR3 is CAWRDGTGRFADTQYF. The CDR3, as DNA: TGTGCCTGGAGGGATGGGACAGGGAGGTTCGCAGATACGCAGTATTTT.

V and J are TRBV18 and TRBJ1-6; tentatively, D is TRBD1 (6 bases). Per germline, CDR1 KGHSH and CDR2 LQKENI. Trimming stripped 4 bases from V and 9 bases from J, with 10 bases between. This CDR3 contains 13 residues. Here the CDR3 reads CASSRDKGSPLHF. The CDR3 DNA reads as TGTGCCAGCTCACGGGACAAGGGTTCACCCCTCCACTTT.

In this sample, this clone turned up a few times. CDR3 residues: CAWTLAGMGTDTQYF. The CDR3, as DNA: TGTGCCTGGACCCTAGCGGGCATGGGCACAGATACGCAGTATTTT. The chain joins TRBV30 to TRBJ2-3, with 8 bases identical to TRBD2. This CDR3 comprises 15 residues. V shed 4 bases and J 1 base; nucleotides not matched to a gene: 7. Germline V CDR1 and CDR2: GTSNPN, SVGIG (reference sequence).

The chain joins TRBV27 to TRBJ1-1; possible D gene TRBD1, 6 bases. This CDR3 region has 15 residues. Trimming pared 4 bases from V and 2 bases from J, leaving 14 bases between. Germline CDR1 is MNHEY and CDR2 is SMNVEV (reference sequence). As DNA, the CDR3 is TGTGCCAGCAGTTCGCCGGGACACTATAACACTGAAGCTTTCTTT. It codes for CASSSPGHYNTEAFF.

The V and J genes are TRBV5-1 and TRBJ2-2, with 9 bases lining up with TRBD2. The CDR3 has 15 residues. The germline V gene encodes CDR1 SGHRS and CDR2 YFSETQ. V dropped 3 bases and J dropped 2; count of bases not matched to a gene: 2. The CDR3 region has the DNA TGCGCCAGCAGCTCTAGCGGGGCTAACACCGGGGAGCTGTTTTTT. This translates into CASSSSGANTGELFF.

This rearrangement joins TRBV30 to TRBJ2-5; 8 bases map to TRBD2. The DNA end is a closer match to TRBJ2-7, so the J assignment may be wrong. The V gene's germline CDR1 is GTSNPN and CDR2 SVGIG (reference sequence). The CDR3 covers 15 residues. CDR3 sequence (DNA): TGTGCCTGGAGTCGGGGGGGAGGGGGATCCTACGAGCAGTACTTC. The encoded protein is CAWSRGGGGSYEQYF.

This clone was found a few times. This chain connects TRBV29-1 to TRBJ1-4, with D possibly TRBD1 on 5 matching bases. V was clipped by 4 bases and J by 2 bases, with 8 bases between them. The CDR3 has 13 amino acids. The V gene's germline CDR1 is SQVTM and CDR2 ANQGSEA. The CDR3 is CSVVGGTNEKLFF. The CDR3 DNA reads TGCAGCGTTGTCGGGGGGACTAATGAAAAACTGTTTTTT. The full variable domain, rest sourced from reference TRBV29-1 and TRBJ1-4, is SAVISQKPSRDICQRGTSLTIQCQVDSQVTMMFWYRQQPGQSLTLIATANQGSEATYESGFVIDKFPISRPNLTFSTLTVSNMSPEDSSIYLCSVVGGTNEKLFFGSGTQLSVL.

The chain is built from TRBV18 and TRBJ1-2, with 11 bases matching TRBD1. The CDR3 contains 16 residues. Trimming took 3 bases from V and 7 from J; bases not matched to a gene: 10. The V gene's germline CDR1 is KGHSH and CDR2 LQKENI. CDR3 residues: CASSPVGQGARGGYTF. The CDR3 DNA is TGTGCCAGCTCACCGGTTGGACAGGGGGCCAGAGGTGGCTACACCTTC. Full variable domain (rest looked up from reference TRBV18 and TRBJ1-2): NAGVMQNPRHLVRRRGQEARLRCSPMKGHSHVYWYRQLPEEGLKFMVYLQKENIIDESGMPKERFSAEFPKEGPSILRIQQVVRGDSAAYFCASSPVGQGARGGYTFGSGTRLTVV.

This chain joins TRBV5-1 and TRBJ2-1; 7 bases are shared with TRBD2. Germline trimming cut 4 bases from V and 7 bases from J; bases unmatched to any gene: 11. Per the germline V gene, CDR1 is SGHRS and CDR2 is YFSETQ. CDR3 length equals 15 residues. Written as DNA, the CDR3 is TGCGCCAGCAGCGGGGCTGAGGGAGGGAGAAATGAGCAGTTCTTC. Its translation is CASSGAEGGRNEQFF.

This clone has just a few counts. The chain is built from TRBV2 and TRBJ1-2; D is undetermined. CDR1 and CDR2 (germline): SNHLY, FYNNEI. With 3 bases removed from V and 6 bases from J, the gap between germline ends came to 8 bases. The CDR3 consists of 12 residues. CDR3: CASSETWDGYTF. The CDR3 DNA reads as TGTGCCAGCAGTGAGACATGGGATGGCTACACCTTC.

V usage is TRBV5-6 and J usage is TRBJ1-2, with D possibly matching TRBD1 (5 bases). Germline V gene data show CDR1 as SGHDT and CDR2 as YYEEEE. V was trimmed by 4 bases and J by 0 bases, leaving 25 bases between them. The CDR3 is 19 residues long. The CDR3 nucleotides read TGTGCCAGCAGCCTCAGAGCCTTACTTAAGACAGAAGCTAACTATGGCTACACCTTC. This codes for CASSLRALLKTEANYGYTF.

A single count supports this clone. The chain joins TRBV2 to TRBJ2-4, with 12 positions matching TRBD2. J lost 6 bases, V lost 4 bases, and 1 base had no gene match. CDR1 SNHLY and CDR2 FYNNEI come from the germline V gene. This CDR3 is 14 amino acids long. CDR3 region: CASSGTSGINIQYF. As DNA, the CDR3 is TGTGCCAGCAGTGGGACTAGCGGGATAAACATTCAGTACTTC.

This chain uses TRBV28 with TRBJ2-1; 12 nucleotides match TRBD2. CDR3 size: 16 residues. Germline CDR1 reads MDHEN; CDR2 reads SYDVKM. With 5 bases clipped from V and 2 bases from J, the junction kept 4 bases outside the gene matches. CDR3 sequence (DNA): TGTGCCAGCAGTACCCCTAGCGGGGGGGCCTACAATGAGCAGTTCTTC. Translated, it gives CASSTPSGGAYNEQFF.

The CDR3 DNA follows: TGCAGCGTTGTCGGGAGCTCCTACGAGCAGTACTTC. The encoded protein is CSVVGSSYEQYF. The chain combines TRBV29-1 with TRBJ2-5, with D perhaps matching TRBD2 (6 bases). The J call is doubtful: the DNA matches TRBJ2-7 better. The CDR3 is 12 residues long. From germline, CDR1 is SQVTM and CDR2 ANQGSEA.

This clone was found once. The V gene is TRBV7-8, the J gene TRBJ2-1, with TRBD2 identical over 12 bases. Germline CDR1 and CDR2: SGHVS and FQNEAQ. The CDR3 runs 17 residues. The V gene end was trimmed by 5 bases and the J gene end by 7 bases; junction bases not matched to a gene: 12. CDR3 coding DNA: TGTGCCAGCAGCCTACGGACTAGCGGGGTCGCGGGGAATGAGCAGTTCTTC. It translates to CASSLRTSGVAGNEQFF.

In its sample, this clone was seen a few times. The V call is TRBV27, the J call TRBJ1-3, with D uncertain. In germline, CDR1 is MNHEY, CDR2 SMNVEV (reference sequence). This CDR3 contains 16 residues. Trimming removed 2 bases at V and 0 bases at J, with 11 bases between. The CDR3 loop reads CASSLGSASSGNTIYF. In DNA form, the CDR3 reads TGTGCCAGCAGTTTAGGTTCAGCGAGCTCTGGAAACACCATATATTTT.

V gene TRBV27 combines with J gene TRBJ1-1, with TRBD1 identical over 9 bases. The CDR3 extends over 14 amino acids. The V and J ends lost 4 bases and 5 bases, in that order; junction bases with no gene match: 5. Germline V gene lookup returns CDR1 MNHEY and CDR2 SMNVEV (reference sequence). CDR3 in amino acids: CASSYRGPWTEAFF. CDR3 in DNA: TGTGCCAGCAGTTACAGGGGGCCGTGGACTGAAGCTTTCTTT.